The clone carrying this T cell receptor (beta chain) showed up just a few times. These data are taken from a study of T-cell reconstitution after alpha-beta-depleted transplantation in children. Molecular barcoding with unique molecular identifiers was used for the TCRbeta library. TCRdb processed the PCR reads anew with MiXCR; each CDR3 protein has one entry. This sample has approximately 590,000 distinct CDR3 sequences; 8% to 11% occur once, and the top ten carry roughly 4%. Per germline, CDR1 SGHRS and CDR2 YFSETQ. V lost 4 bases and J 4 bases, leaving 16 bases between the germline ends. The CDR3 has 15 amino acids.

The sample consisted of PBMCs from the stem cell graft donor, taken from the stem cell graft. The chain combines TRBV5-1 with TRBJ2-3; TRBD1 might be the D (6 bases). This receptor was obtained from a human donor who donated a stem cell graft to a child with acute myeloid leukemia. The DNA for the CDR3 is TGCGCCAGCAGCACCGACAGGTCTCGGTCAGATACGCAGTATTTT. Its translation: CASSTDRSRSDTQYF.